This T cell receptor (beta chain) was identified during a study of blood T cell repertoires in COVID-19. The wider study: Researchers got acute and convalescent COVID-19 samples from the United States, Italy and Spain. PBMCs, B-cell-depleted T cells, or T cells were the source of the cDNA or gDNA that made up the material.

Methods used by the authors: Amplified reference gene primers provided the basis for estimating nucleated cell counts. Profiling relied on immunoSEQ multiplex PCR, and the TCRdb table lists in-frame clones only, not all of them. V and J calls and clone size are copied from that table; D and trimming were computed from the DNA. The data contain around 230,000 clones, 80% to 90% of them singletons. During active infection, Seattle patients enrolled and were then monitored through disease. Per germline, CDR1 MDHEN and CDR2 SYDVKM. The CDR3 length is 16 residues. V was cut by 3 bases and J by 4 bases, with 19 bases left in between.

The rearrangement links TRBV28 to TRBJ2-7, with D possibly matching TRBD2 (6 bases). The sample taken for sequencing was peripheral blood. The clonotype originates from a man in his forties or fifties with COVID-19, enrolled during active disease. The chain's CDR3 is CASSFPPVAVGYEQYF. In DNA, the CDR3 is TGTGCCAGCAGTTTCCCCCCTGTAGCGGTGGGGTACGAGCAGTACTTC.